This T cell receptor (beta chain) was sequenced during a study of cytomegalovirus exposure and HLA in healthy donors. Study results and caveats: A later analysis showed that HLA-associated TCR beta chains had undergone more clonal expansion than equally common others. Roughly uniform depth of sequencing across donors was assumed in presence/absence analyses. Confirmation in vitro established that three CMV-associated chains were specific for CMV antigens. Researchers had no immune exposure information except CMV serostatus available.

As to this clone: Its antigen remains unknown. Within the sample, other DNA sequences also encode this same CDR3.

PCR was performed using 60 Vbeta and 13 Jbeta primers. Assay used: immunoSEQ multiplex PCR; TCRdb lists only in-frame clones, some missing. The sample has over 50,000 clones, approximately 80% seen once. This TCR came from a man aged 35 to 55 in good health and CMV-seronegative. The sample consisted of PBMCs.

CDR3 protein: CASSEAGGDQPQHF. In DNA, the CDR3 is TGTGCCAGCAGTGAAGCAGGAGGCGATCAGCCCCAGCATTTT. V gene TRBV6-1 combines with J gene TRBJ1-5; D not certain. The CDR3 has 14 amino acids. The V gene's germline CDR1 is MNHNS and CDR2 SASEGT. V shed 0 bases and J shed 5 bases, with 8 bases lying between them.